The rows below give T cell receptor beta chains drawn from one sample of a study of T-cell reconstitution after alpha-beta-depleted transplantation in children. A single record per CDR3 protein comes from TCRdb applying MiXCR to the PCR reads. The table includes about 830,000 distinct CDR3 sequences, under 20% detected once. The specimen comprised PBMCs, mostly from graft donor cells, sampled 360 days after TCRalphabeta/CD19-depleted stem cell transplant. Receptor source: a male patient between 10 and 17 years old who had a stem cell transplant for acute lymphoblastic leukemia, so the T cells may come from the graft donor. Both conserved end residues are part of each CDR3. A D gene is named only where the DNA matches it firmly. The size entry is marked missing in some rows and otherwise reads once, few, many or a size class.

TGTGCCAGCAGTTTCAGGGAGCTCTACGAGCAGTACTTC	CASSFRELYEQYF	-	TRBV12-3/TRBV12-4	TRBJ2-7	-
TGTGCCAGCACCCGACTGCAGAACACTGAAGCTTTCTTT	CASTRLQNTEAFF	-	TRBV7-9	TRBJ1-1	few
TGCAGCGCGCCGACTAGCGGGAAAACTCCCTACTACAATGAGCAGTTCTTC	CSAPTSGKTPYYNEQFF	TRBD2	TRBV29-1	TRBJ2-1	-
TGTGCCAGCTCAGCGGACAGGGGGATGTACGAGCAGTACTTC	CASSADRGMYEQYF	TRBD1	TRBV18	TRBJ2-7	-
TGTGCCAGCTGGCCCGGACTAGCGGGAGGTGGCCCTTTAAATGAGCAGTTCTTC	CASWPGLAGGGPLNEQFF	TRBD2	TRBV12-3/TRBV12-4	TRBJ2-1	-
TGTGCCACCAGCAGAGAGGGGCATCCAGCCTACGAGCAGTACTTC	CATSREGHPAYEQYF	-	TRBV15	TRBJ2-7	-
TGCGCCAGCAGCCAACCGAGAATAAGCGGGGAGCTGTTTTTT	CASSQPRISGELFF	-	TRBV4-1	TRBJ2-2	many
TGTGCCAGCAGCCCAACAGGGGCCGGTCTGGGAAACATTCAGTACTTC	CASSPTGAGLGNIQYF	TRBD1	TRBV7-6	TRBJ2-4	-
TGTGCCAGCAGCCCAGGACGGGGGCCCTATGGCTACACCTTC	CASSPGRGPYGYTF	-	TRBV7-9	TRBJ1-2	-
TGTGCCAGTAGTTCTTGGAATGAAAAACTGTTTTTT	CASSSWNEKLFF	-	TRBV19	TRBJ1-4	-
TGCAGTGCCGGGACAGGGATGCACACTGAAGCTTTCTTT	CSAGTGMHTEAFF	TRBD1	TRBV20-1	TRBJ1-1	-
TGTGCCAGCAGTCTCCGCAGCGGGAGGCTTGAGCAGTTCTTC	CASSLRSGRLEQFF	TRBD2	TRBV12-3/TRBV12-4	TRBJ2-1	few
TGTGCCAGCAGTCGGTGGGGGGGAACCTACGAGCAGTACTTC	CASSRWGGTYEQYF	TRBD2	TRBV12-3/TRBV12-4	TRBJ2-7	many
TGCAGTGCTAGCGCCCCCGGCGGGCGGGGTAGCGGGGGCTCCTACGAGCAGTACTTC	CSASAPGGRGSGGSYEQYF	TRBD2	TRBV20-1	TRBJ2-7	few
TGTGCCAGCAGCCGGACAGGGGGCTTGTACAGTGAAGCTTTCTTT	CASSRTGGLYSEAFF	TRBD1	TRBV11-2	TRBJ1-1	few
TGCGCCAGCAGCTCCTACCCGGGACAGGAAGGGAATGAGCAGTTCTTC	CASSSYPGQEGNEQFF	TRBD1	TRBV5-1	TRBJ2-1	many
TGTGCCAGCAGTTTATACGGGGGGTTAGGTACCTACGAGCAGTACTTC	CASSLYGGLGTYEQYF	TRBD2	TRBV27	TRBJ2-7	-
TGCGCCAGCAGTCGGACTAGCGGGAACACCGGGGAGCTGTTTTTT	CASSRTSGNTGELFF	TRBD2	TRBV5-1	TRBJ2-2	many
TGCAGTGCTAGCCTCCAACTGAGCGGGGAGCTGTTTTTT	CSASLQLSGELFF	-	TRBV20-1	TRBJ2-2	-